This T cell receptor (beta chain) was sequenced during a study of molecular identifiers for immune sequencing clone quantification. TCRdb called the PCR reads again in MiXCR, with one record for every CDR3 protein. The sample contains 50,000 to 65,000 distinct CDR3 sequences, around 25% of which appear only once. Germline CDR1 SGHTA, CDR2 FQGNSA. The V and J ends lost 0 bases and 9 bases, in that order; junction bases with no gene match: 8. The CDR3 covers 17 residues. Study conclusions and caveats: Clones of above 20 RNA copies carried over 98% of effector molecules; in naive cells they carried under 1%.

This clonotype has ten or more counts. Its matching antigen is unknown. The sample was naive CD8+ T cells from blood, with Jurkat cell RNA spiked in. Noted subset: FACS-sorted CD8+CD4-CCR7+CD45RA+ naive T cells. The TCR sequence derives from a human donor in good health. Some libraries in this study had Jurkat cell RNA spiked in. This chain connects TRBV7-2 to TRBJ2-1, with 13 bases that match TRBD2. The CDR3 reads CASSLATSGGAWGEQFF. DNA of the CDR3: TGTGCCAGCAGCTTAGCAACTAGCGGGGGGGCCTGGGGTGAGCAGTTCTTC.